Below are 9 T cell receptor beta chains sequenced from a single sample in a study of patients and donors after allogeneic stem cell transplantation. TCRdb analysed the RT-PCR reads with MiXCR anew, one entry per CDR3 protein. The table records about 410,000 distinct CDR3 sequences, about a sixth of them present only once. Sequenced sample: blood, either unsorted or a sorted T cell fraction (not recorded which). The receptors derive from a human donor who was either an allogeneic HSCT recipient or a stem cell or donor lymphocyte infusion donor (not recorded which). It is not recorded whose cells these are; they may come from a transplant donor.

V is TRBV20-1 and J is TRBJ2-7; no firm D call. Germline V gene lookup returns CDR1 DFQATT and CDR2 SNEGSKA (reference sequence). The V gene lost 0 bases and the J gene lost 4 bases, with 10 bases spanning the gap. This CDR3 has 13 residues. CDR3 amino acids: CSAREVGFYEQYF. In nucleotides, the CDR3 is TGCAGTGCTAGAGAAGTGGGATTTTACGAGCAGTACTTC.

The chain has TRBV2 and TRBJ1-1; no clear D. The length of the CDR3 is 13 residues. V lost 5 bases and J 3 bases, leaving 10 bases between the germline ends. Germline V gene data show CDR1 as SNHLY and CDR2 as FYNNEI. CDR3 bases: TGTGCCAGCAGTAATGACCAGGACACTGAAGCTTTCTTT. Amino acid sequence: CASSNDQDTEAFF.

The chain couples TRBV20-1 to TRBJ2-7; no clear D gene. CDR3 size: 14 residues. With 5 bases removed from V and 2 bases from J, the gap between germline ends came to 16 bases. CDR1 is DFQATT and CDR2 is SNEGSKA in the germline V gene (reference sequence). The CDR3 protein is CSALPEDGTYEQYF. CDR3 DNA: TGCAGTGCTCTCCCCGAGGACGGTACCTACGAGCAGTACTTC.

This clonotype has just one count. The chain is built from TRBV6-1 and TRBJ2-3; 7 bases fit TRBD1. The trim removed 5 bases at V and 2 bases at J, leaving 7 bases unmatched. CDR3 length: 15 amino acids. The germline gives CDR1 MNHNS, CDR2 SASEGT. The CDR3 nucleotides are TGTGCCAGCAGTACAGGGACAGTCAACACAGATACGCAGTATTTT. Protein: CASSTGTVNTDTQYF.

The CDR3 region is CSVERTLNTEAFF. DNA of the CDR3: TGCAGCGTTGAACGGACCTTGAACACTGAAGCTTTCTTT. The chain has TRBV29-1 and TRBJ1-1, with D uncertain. The CDR3 sequence is 13 residues long. Per germline, CDR1 SQVTM and CDR2 ANQGSEA. V lost 2 bases and J 0 bases, leaving 7 bases between the germline ends.

The chain employs TRBV9 and TRBJ2-3, with D perhaps TRBD1 (5 bases). There are 14 residues in the CDR3. V lost 0 bases to trimming and J lost 3 bases, with 8 bases between them. Looked up from germline, CDR1 is SGDLS and CDR2 is YYNGEE. The CDR3 DNA reads TGTGCCAGCAGCGTAGGGCAGGGAACAGATACGCAGTATTTT. It translates to CASSVGQGTDTQYF.

The chain links TRBV7-2 to TRBJ1-2, with TRBD1 matching 7 bases. Trimming removed 5 bases from V and 7 bases from J; junction bases left unmatched: 7. This CDR3 is 13 amino acids long. The germline V gene encodes CDR1 SGHTA and CDR2 FQGNSA. CDR3 region: CASSIPGGGGYTF. As DNA, the CDR3 is TGTGCCAGCAGCATACCAGGGGGAGGTGGCTACACCTTC.

This clonotype was observed many times. The V and J genes are TRBV4-1 and TRBJ1-1; D is uncertain. Germline V gene lookup returns CDR1 MGHRA and CDR2 YSYEKL. The CDR3 has 14 residues. V lost 4 bases and J 1 base, leaving 10 bases between the germline ends. Here the CDR3 DNA reads TGCGCCAGCAGCCCGCTGAGGAAGAACACTGAAGCTTTCTTT. Translated: CASSPLRKNTEAFF.

This clonotype was seen only a few times. At one of its ends the junction is not consistent with the germline gene, which may arise from a read error. V is TRBV5-1 and J is TRBJ2-7; 10 bases map to TRBD1. This CDR3 contains 14 residues. Germline CDR1 reads SGHRS; CDR2 reads YFSETQ. The CDR3 protein is CARSWTTGGAEQYF. The CDR3 DNA is TGCGCCCGCAGCTGGACGACAGGGGGCGCAGAGCAGTACTTC.